Presented here are 21 T cell receptor beta chains from one specimen sequenced in a study of T cell repertoires in cytomegalovirus infection. TCRdb passed the reads through MiXCR, listing each CDR3 protein once. The data contain 630,000 or so distinct CDR3 sequences, less than 25% of them singletons. The sample was CD8+ T cells from PBMCs. The receptor set was obtained from a human donor in good health (CMV status not recorded). Some clones in this sample may be carry-over from other donors' samples.

The chain recombines TRBV6-5 with TRBJ1-1, with D maybe TRBD1 (6 bases). Deletions cut 6 bases from V and 1 base from J, with 12 bases between. CDR1 is MNHEY and CDR2 is SVGAGI in the germline V gene. The CDR3 extends over 14 amino acids. CDR3 amino acids: CASRSLQGNTEAFF. The CDR3 DNA sequence: TGTGCCAGCAGATCTCTACAGGGGAACACTGAAGCTTTCTTT.

For this clonotype: The CDR3 end shows no conserved phenylalanine or tryptophan, and so a read error is likely. The chain employs TRBV12-3 or TRBV12-4 and TRBJ1-1; D gene uncertain. CDR3 length: 12 amino acids. V dropped 1 base and J dropped 4 bases, with 4 bases sitting between them. The CDR3 reads CASSLEGTEAFV. The CDR3 coding sequence is TGTGCCAGCAGTTTAGAGGGCACTGAAGCTTTCGTT.

This chain uses TRBV5-5 with TRBJ2-1, with TRBD2 matching 10 bases. The V gene end was trimmed by 2 bases and the J gene end by 9 bases; junction bases not matched to a gene: 8. The CDR3 is made up of 15 amino acids. Germline V gene lookup returns CDR1 SGHKS and CDR2 YYEKEE (reference sequence). The CDR3 loop reads CASSFLLAGGAEQFF. Written as DNA, the CDR3 is TGTGCCAGCAGCTTTCTGTTAGCGGGGGGAGCTGAGCAGTTCTTC. The complete variable domain, with remaining parts taken from reference TRBV5-5 and TRBJ2-1, reads DAGVTQSPTHLIKTRGQQVTLRCSPISGHKSVSWYQQVLGQGPQFIFQYYEKEERGRGNFPDRFSARQFPNYSSELNVNALLLGDSALYLCASSFLLAGGAEQFFGPGTRLTVL.

A note on this clonotype: Its ends do not fully match the called genes, so a read error is possible. Written as DNA, the CDR3 is TGTGTCAGCAGCTCGGGGGGAATGAACACTGAAGCTTTCTTT. Translated: CVSSSGGMNTEAFF. The chain uses TRBV28 and TRBJ1-1, with D maybe TRBD1 (5 bases). CDR3 length: 14 residues. Germline CDR1 reads MDHEN; CDR2 reads SYDVKM.

The chain joins TRBV15 to TRBJ2-7; D unclear. CDR3 size: 14 residues. Germline-derived CDR1 and CDR2 are LNHNV and YYDKDF (reference sequence). Deletions cut 0 bases from V and 2 bases from J, with 8 bases between. CDR3 coding DNA: TGTGCCACCAGCAGAGATCTTGGGGCCTACGAGCAGTACGTC. Translating it yields CATSRDLGAYEQYV.

This clonotype was recorded a few times. The chain employs TRBV7-6 and TRBJ1-1, with 9 bases aligning to TRBD1. The CDR3 has 16 residues. CDR1 is SGHVS, CDR2 FNYEAQ, per germline. V was pared by 2 bases and J by 4 bases, with 8 bases of the junction left unmatched. CDR3 in DNA: TGTGCCAGCAGCTTAAGGACAGGGGAAGTTGGCACTGAAGCTTTCTTT. This encodes CASSLRTGEVGTEAFF.

This clonotype was detected a few times. The chain couples TRBV12-3 or TRBV12-4 to TRBJ2-5, with D possibly matching TRBD1 (5 bases). Trimming removed 1 base from V and 5 bases from J, with 17 bases in between. The CDR3 is made up of 16 amino acids. The CDR3 protein is CASSLEDSNVLETQYF. DNA for the CDR3: TGTGCCAGCAGTTTAGAAGACAGTAATGTGCTTGAGACCCAGTACTTC.

As for this clonotype: This may arise from a read error, as a much more abundant clone is one base away. No conserved phenylalanine or tryptophan is present at the end of the CDR3, so a read error is the likely explanation. This chain joins TRBV5-1 and TRBJ1-5, with a tentative D call TRBD1 (5 bases). The CDR3 covers 14 residues. CDR1 is SGHRS, CDR2 YFSETQ, per germline. Trimming cost V 1 base and J 2 bases, with 7 bases left between them. CDR3 amino acids: CASSLLGGNQPQHS. CDR3 in DNA: TGCGCCAGCAGCTTGCTAGGGGGCAATCAGCCCCAGCATTCT.

In regard to this clonotype: Possible read error: a much larger clone is one base away. The rearrangement links TRBV28 to TRBJ2-3, with D uncertain. This CDR3 contains 14 residues. Germline CDR1 and CDR2: MDHEN and SYDVKM. Trimming pared 5 bases from V and 0 bases from J, leaving 9 bases between. The CDR3 sequence is CASSKSASTDTQYF. The CDR3 DNA reads as TGTGCCAGCAGTAAGTCCGCTAGCACAGATACGCAGTATTTT.

The V gene is TRBV7-2, the J gene TRBJ2-5, with TRBD2 identical over 8 bases. The V and J ends lost 0 bases and 1 base, in that order; junction bases with no gene match: 7. The CDR3 has 17 amino acids. CDR1 SGHTA and CDR2 FQGNSA come from the germline V gene. DNA of the CDR3: TGTGCCAGCAGCTTAGCGCCCAGCGGGGGCCTCCAAGAGACCCAGTACTTC. Translating it yields CASSLAPSGGLQETQYF.

V is TRBV12-3 or TRBV12-4 and J is TRBJ2-1; a weak D match, TRBD2 (5 bases). The CDR3 totals 17 residues. Between the trimmed V and J ends, which lost 5 bases and 2 bases, there was a span of 19 bases. As DNA, the CDR3 is TGTGCCAGCAGTCCCAGGACTCCAGAAGACCCCTACAATGAGCAGTTCTTC. Residues: CASSPRTPEDPYNEQFF.

This clonotype has a handful of counts. The J gene is TRBJ2-4, the V gene TRBV6-6; 9 bases align to TRBD1. Germline values: CDR1 MNHNY, CDR2 SVGAGI (reference sequence). The CDR3 runs 14 residues. V lost 8 bases, J lost 5 bases, and 7 bases stayed unmatched. This CDR3 is CASEDRGTQNIQYF. DNA for the CDR3: TGTGCCAGCGAGGACAGGGGCACTCAAAACATTCAGTACTTC.

The chain has TRBV7-6 and TRBJ2-2, with unresolved D. CDR3 size: 15 residues. The germline V gene has CDR1 SGHVS and CDR2 FNYEAQ. V was cut by 10 bases and J by 7 bases, with 22 bases left in between. CDR3 in amino acids: CANMEPNRVNGELFF. The CDR3 nucleotides are TGTGCCAACATGGAGCCCAATAGAGTTAACGGGGAGCTGTTTTTT.

This sequence joins TRBV14 and TRBJ2-4; 11 bases align to TRBD1. V was pared by 2 bases and J by 8 bases, with 5 bases of the junction left unmatched. This CDR3 is 15 amino acids long. Germline V lookup: CDR1 SGHDN, CDR2 FVKESK. The CDR3 loop is CASSQRGTGGYIQYF. As DNA, the CDR3 is TGTGCCAGCAGCCAAAGAGGGACAGGGGGATACATTCAGTACTTC.

The chain carries TRBV27 and TRBJ1-1; TRBD1 might be the D (5 bases). Trimming took 5 bases from V and 6 from J, leaving 10 bases between them. CDR1 and CDR2 (germline): MNHEY, SMNVEV (reference sequence). This CDR3 comprises 12 residues. DNA of the CDR3: TGTGCCAGCAGTAACCGAGGGGCTGAAGCTTTCTTT. Encoded protein: CASSNRGAEAFF.

The V and J genes are TRBV2 and TRBJ1-1; tentative D call: TRBD1 (5 bases). There are 13 residues in the CDR3. V shed 11 bases and J shed 4 bases, with 17 bases lying between them. Germline V lookup: CDR1 SNHLY, CDR2 FYNNEI. The CDR3 nucleotides read TGTGCCTTCGGGGGTACAGGAACCACTGAAGCTTTCTTT. It specifies CAFGGTGTTEAFF. Full variable domain (outside the CDR3, taken from reference TRBV2 and TRBJ1-1): EPEVTQTPSHQVTQMGQEVILRCVPISNHLYFYWYRQILGQKVEFLVSFYNNEISEKSEIFDDQFSVERPDGSNFTLKIRSTKLEDSAMYFCAFGGTGTTEAFFGQGTRLTVV.

This clonotype was counted a few times. The chain couples TRBV20-1 to TRBJ2-5; TRBD1 matches at 9 bases. Germline values: CDR1 DFQATT, CDR2 SNEGSKA (reference sequence). This CDR3 has 13 amino acids. The V gene end was trimmed by 6 bases and the J gene end by 3 bases; junction bases not matched to a gene: 5. The CDR3 nucleotides read TGCAGTGCCCGGGACAGGGCTAAAGAGACCCAGTACTTC. Amino acids: CSARDRAKETQYF.

This clonotype was seen more than once but under ten times. The chain combines TRBV29-1 with TRBJ1-1; D not certain. Trimming shortened V by 4 bases and J by 5 bases, and 8 bases separated the two germline ends. This CDR3 is 11 amino acids long. Germline V CDR1 and CDR2: SQVTM, ANQGSEA. CDR3 coding DNA: TGCAGCGTTGGAGATACGACTGAAGCTTTCTTT. Its translation is CSVGDTTEAFF. Drawing the rest from reference TRBV29-1 and TRBJ1-1, the complete variable domain is SAVISQKPSRDICQRGTSLTIQCQVDSQVTMMFWYRQQPGQSLTLIATANQGSEATYESGFVIDKFPISRPNLTFSTLTVSNMSPEDSSIYLCSVGDTTEAFFGQGTRLTVV.

This rearrangement joins TRBV4-2 to TRBJ2-1; 9 bases match TRBD2. Unmatched junction bases numbered 17, after V lost 0 bases and J lost 5 bases. The CDR3 spans 20 residues. The germline V gene has CDR1 LGHNA and CDR2 YNFKEQ. The CDR3 sequence: CASSQDLWLQLAGRDNEQFF. CDR3 coding DNA: TGTGCCAGCAGCCAAGATCTTTGGTTGCAGCTAGCGGGGAGGGACAATGAGCAGTTCTTC.

The genes are TRBV5-6 and TRBJ1-5, with a weak D call TRBD1 (5 bases). Trimming took off 0 bases at V and 3 bases at J, with 10 bases between the two ends. CDR1 is SGHDT, CDR2 YYEEEE, per germline. CDR3 length: 15 amino acids. The CDR3 nucleotides read TGTGCCAGCAGCTTGGGAGGGGAGCCCAATCAGCCCCAGCATTTT. Translated: CASSLGGEPNQPQHF.

As regards this clonotype: Possible read error: a much larger clone is one base away. V is TRBV7-3 and J is TRBJ1-2, with D possibly matching TRBD1 (6 bases). The CDR3 is 15 amino acids. Per the germline V gene, CDR1 is SGHTA and CDR2 is FQGTGA. CDR3 sequence (DNA): TGTGCCAGCAGAGTTTTGACAGGAACTAACTATGACTACACCTTC. This translates into CASRVLTGTNYDYTF.